This T cell receptor (beta chain) was found in a study of T-cell memory formation after mild COVID-19. This CDR3 region has 12 residues. V was trimmed by 0 bases and J by 5 bases, leaving 7 bases between them. CDR1 and CDR2 from the germline V gene are DFQATT and SNEGSKA (reference sequence). Sample barcodes and UMIs were carried by the TCR alpha and TCR beta cDNA libraries that 5'RACE generated with constant-segment primers. Via MiXCR, TCRdb re-called the 5' RACE reads, giving one row per CDR3 protein. The data show about 110,000 distinct CDR3 sequences, 15% to 20% seen once. This clonotype came up many times.

The specimen sequenced was PBMCs or a T cell subset sorted from them (not recorded which). The TCR was taken from a man in his late teens or twenties who had mild COVID-19 (a few samples of this study predate the infection). Cell type and time point are not known. The chain recombines TRBV20-1 with TRBJ2-5; D is uncertain. The CDR3 is CSAREAGETQYF. CDR3 in DNA: TGCAGTGCTAGAGAGGCCGGGGAGACCCAGTACTTC.